This TCR beta chain was observed in a study of shared clonotypes between healthy human individuals. The CDR3 runs 16 residues. The V gene's germline CDR1 is ENHRY and CDR2 SYGVKD. Trimming took 4 bases from V and 6 from J, leaving 18 bases between them. The method was immunoSEQ multiplex PCR; TCRdb's version includes in-frame clones alone and lacks a portion of them. Of fewer than 600,000 clones in the sample, around 75% were seen once. V gene TRBV10-3 combines with J gene TRBJ2-2; possible D gene TRBD2, 7 bases. The specimen sequenced was PBMCs. The source is a woman aged 35 to 49 in good health. Some clones in this sample may be carry-over from other donors' samples. For the CDR3, the DNA is TGTGCCATCAGTGTGGGCCCTCGGGGGGCAGCCGGGGAGCTGTTTTTT. It is translated as CAISVGPRGAAGELFF.